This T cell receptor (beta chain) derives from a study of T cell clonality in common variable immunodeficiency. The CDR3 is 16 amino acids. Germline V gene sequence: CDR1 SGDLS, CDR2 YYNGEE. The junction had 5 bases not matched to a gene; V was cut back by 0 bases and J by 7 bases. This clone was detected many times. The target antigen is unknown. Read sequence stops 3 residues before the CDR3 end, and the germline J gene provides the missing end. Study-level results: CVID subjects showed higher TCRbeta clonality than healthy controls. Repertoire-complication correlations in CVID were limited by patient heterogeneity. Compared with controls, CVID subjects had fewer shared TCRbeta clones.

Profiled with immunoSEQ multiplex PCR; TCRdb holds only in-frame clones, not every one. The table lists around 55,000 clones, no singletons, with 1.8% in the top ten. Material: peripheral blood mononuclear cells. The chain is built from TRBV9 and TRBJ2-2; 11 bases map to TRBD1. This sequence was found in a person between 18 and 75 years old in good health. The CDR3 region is CASSVGGQGADGELFF. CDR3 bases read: TGTGCCAGCAGCGTAGGAGGACAGGGGGCTGACGGGGAG.